This section outlines one T cell receptor (beta chain) sequence together with its context. Its antigen remains unidentified. This entry comes from a study of T cells in Graves' hyperthyroidism and ophthalmopathy. Study background: Blood was drawn when the patient was first diagnosed and still untreated. Points from the study as a whole: Through a model of 13 V-J features, ophthalmopathy was separated from stable hyperthyroidism. Model output signaled ophthalmopathy a median approximately 6 months ahead of onset.

The TCR beta CDR3 regions underwent amplification using RNA transcripts as the source. Primed by the HTBI set, a first-round RT-PCR was run on the TCR CDR3. TCRdb ran MiXCR on the multiplex PCR reads and lists one entry per CDR3 protein. Of 350,000 to 500,000 distinct CDR3 sequences listed, approximately 14% are singletons. Germline CDR1 KGHDR, CDR2 SFDVKD. V was trimmed by 9 bases and J by 1 base, leaving 14 bases between them. The CDR3 contains 15 residues. This clonotype was obtained from a woman in her late teens or twenties with Graves' hyperthyroidism. Sequencing used blood. J is TRBJ2-2 and V is TRBV24-1, with D tentatively TRBD1 (5 bases). In DNA form, the CDR3 reads TGTGCCACCGGGCTCGGACATCAGAACACCGGGGAGCTGTTTTTT. This gives the protein CATGLGHQNTGELFF.